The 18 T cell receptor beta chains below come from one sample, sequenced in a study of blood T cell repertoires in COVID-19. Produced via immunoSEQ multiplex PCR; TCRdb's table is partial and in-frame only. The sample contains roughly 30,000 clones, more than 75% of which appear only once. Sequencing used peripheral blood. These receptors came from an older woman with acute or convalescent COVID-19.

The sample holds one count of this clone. The CDR3 protein is CASSSSYEQYF. CDR3 in DNA: TGTGCCAGCTCCAGCTCCTACGAGCAGTACTTC. The chain is built from TRBV18 and TRBJ2-7; no clear D. This CDR3 region has 11 residues. Germline CDR1 and CDR2: KGHSH and LQKENI. V was cut by 6 bases and J by 0 bases, with 3 bases left in between.

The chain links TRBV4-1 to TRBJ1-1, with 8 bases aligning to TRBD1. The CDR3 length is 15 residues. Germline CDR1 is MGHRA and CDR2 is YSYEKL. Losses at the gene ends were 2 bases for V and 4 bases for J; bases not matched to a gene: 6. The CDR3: CASSQRTGRGTEAFF. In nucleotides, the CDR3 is TGCGCCAGCAGCCAAAGGACAGGGCGGGGCACTGAAGCTTTCTTT.

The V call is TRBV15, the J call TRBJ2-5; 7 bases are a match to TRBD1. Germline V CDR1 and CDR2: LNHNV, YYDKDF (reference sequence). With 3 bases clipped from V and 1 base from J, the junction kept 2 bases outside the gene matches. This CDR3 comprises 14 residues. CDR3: CATSRGTVQETQYF. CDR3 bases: TGTGCCACCAGCAGGGGGACAGTCCAAGAGACCCAGTACTTC.

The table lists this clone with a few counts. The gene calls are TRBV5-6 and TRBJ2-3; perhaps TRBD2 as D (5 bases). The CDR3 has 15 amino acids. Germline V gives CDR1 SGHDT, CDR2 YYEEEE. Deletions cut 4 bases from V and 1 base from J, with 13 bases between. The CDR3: CASSNIPGGTDTQYF. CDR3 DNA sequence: TGTGCCAGCAGCAACATCCCCGGGGGCACAGATACGCAGTATTTT.

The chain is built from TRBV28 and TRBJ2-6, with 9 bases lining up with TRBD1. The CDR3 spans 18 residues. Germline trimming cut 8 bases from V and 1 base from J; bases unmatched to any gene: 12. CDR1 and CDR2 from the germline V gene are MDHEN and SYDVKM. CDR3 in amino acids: CASLPGWDRASGANVLTF. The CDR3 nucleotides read TGTGCCAGCCTACCCGGGTGGGACAGGGCTTCTGGGGCCAACGTCCTGACTTTC.

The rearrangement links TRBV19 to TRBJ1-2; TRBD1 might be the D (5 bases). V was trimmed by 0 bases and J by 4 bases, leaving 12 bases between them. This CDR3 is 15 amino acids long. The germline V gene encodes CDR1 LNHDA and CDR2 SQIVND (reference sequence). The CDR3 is CASSIESRDPYGYTF. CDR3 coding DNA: TGTGCCAGTAGTATAGAGTCCAGGGATCCCTATGGCTACACCTTC.

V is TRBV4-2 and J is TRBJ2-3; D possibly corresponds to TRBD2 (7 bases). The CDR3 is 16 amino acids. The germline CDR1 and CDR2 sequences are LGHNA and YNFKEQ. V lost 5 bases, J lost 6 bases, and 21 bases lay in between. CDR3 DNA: TGTGCCAGCAGCATCCGGGGAGGGGGAATTGCGGATACGCAGTATTTT. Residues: CASSIRGGGIADTQYF.

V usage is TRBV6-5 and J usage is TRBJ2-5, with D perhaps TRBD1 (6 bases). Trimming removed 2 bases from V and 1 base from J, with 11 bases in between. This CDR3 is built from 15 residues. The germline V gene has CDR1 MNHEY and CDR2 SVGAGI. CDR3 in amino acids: CASSYGDNSQETQYF. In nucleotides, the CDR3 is TGTGCCAGCAGTTACGGGGACAATAGCCAAGAGACCCAGTACTTC.

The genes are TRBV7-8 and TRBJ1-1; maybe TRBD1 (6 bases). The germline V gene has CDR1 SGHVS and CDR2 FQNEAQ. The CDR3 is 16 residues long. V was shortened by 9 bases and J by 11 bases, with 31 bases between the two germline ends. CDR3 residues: CASKAQGGQGVNSAFF. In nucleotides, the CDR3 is TGTGCCAGTAAAGCACAGGGCGGCCAAGGGGTGAATAGCGCTTTCTTT.

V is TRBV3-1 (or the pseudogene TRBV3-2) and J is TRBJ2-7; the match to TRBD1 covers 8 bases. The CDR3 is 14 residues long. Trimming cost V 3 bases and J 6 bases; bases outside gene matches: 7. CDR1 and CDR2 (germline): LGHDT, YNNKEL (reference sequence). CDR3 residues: CASSQSIQGAEQYF. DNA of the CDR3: TGTGCCAGCAGCCAGTCAATTCAGGGGGCCGAGCAGTACTTC.

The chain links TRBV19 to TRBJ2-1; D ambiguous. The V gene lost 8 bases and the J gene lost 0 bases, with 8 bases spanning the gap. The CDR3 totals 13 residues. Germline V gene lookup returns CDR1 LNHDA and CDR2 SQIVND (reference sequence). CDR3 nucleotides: TGTGCCAGTTCCACCAGCTCCTACAATGAGCAGTTCTTC. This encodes CASSTSSYNEQFF.

The CDR3 loop is CASSRESDQPQHF. DNA of the CDR3: TGTGCCAGCAGCCGGGAGAGTGACCAGCCCCAGCATTTT. The V call is TRBV7-9, the J call TRBJ1-5; D is unresolved. This CDR3 comprises 13 residues. Trimming took off 5 bases at V and 7 bases at J, with 12 bases between the two ends. In germline, CDR1 is SEHNR, CDR2 FQNEAQ (reference sequence).

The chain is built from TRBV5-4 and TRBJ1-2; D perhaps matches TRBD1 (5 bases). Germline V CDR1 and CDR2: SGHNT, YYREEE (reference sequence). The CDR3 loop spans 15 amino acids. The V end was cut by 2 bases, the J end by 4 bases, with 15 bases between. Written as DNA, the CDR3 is TGTGCCAGCAGCTTTTCCGCGGGGGGATTCTATGGCTACACCTTC. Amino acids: CASSFSAGGFYGYTF.

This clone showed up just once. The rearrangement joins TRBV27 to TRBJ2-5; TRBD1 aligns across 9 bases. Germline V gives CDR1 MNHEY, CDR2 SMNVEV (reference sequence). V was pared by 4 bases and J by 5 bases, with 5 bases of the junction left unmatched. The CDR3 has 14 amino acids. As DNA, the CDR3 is TGTGCCAGCAGTTGGGACAGGGAGGGGGAGACCCAGTACTTC. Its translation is CASSWDREGETQYF.

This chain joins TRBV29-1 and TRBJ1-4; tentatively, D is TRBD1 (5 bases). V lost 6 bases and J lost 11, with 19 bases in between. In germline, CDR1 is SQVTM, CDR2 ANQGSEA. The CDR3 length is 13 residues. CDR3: CSVPGTAAGKLFF. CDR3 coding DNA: TGCAGCGTCCCCGGGACGGCGGCGGGGAAACTGTTTTTT.

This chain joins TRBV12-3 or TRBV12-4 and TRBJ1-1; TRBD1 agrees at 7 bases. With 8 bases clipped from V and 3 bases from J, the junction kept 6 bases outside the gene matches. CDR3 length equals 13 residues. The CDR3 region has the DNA TGTGCCAGCTCCAGACAGGGAGACACTGAAGCTTTCTTT. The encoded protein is CASSRQGDTEAFF.

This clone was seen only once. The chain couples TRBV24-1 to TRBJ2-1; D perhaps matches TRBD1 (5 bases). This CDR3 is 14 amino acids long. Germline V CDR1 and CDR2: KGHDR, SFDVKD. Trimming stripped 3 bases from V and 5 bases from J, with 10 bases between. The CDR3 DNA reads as TGTGCCACCAGTGATGAGACAGACAACAATGAGCAGTTCTTC. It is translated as CATSDETDNNEQFF.

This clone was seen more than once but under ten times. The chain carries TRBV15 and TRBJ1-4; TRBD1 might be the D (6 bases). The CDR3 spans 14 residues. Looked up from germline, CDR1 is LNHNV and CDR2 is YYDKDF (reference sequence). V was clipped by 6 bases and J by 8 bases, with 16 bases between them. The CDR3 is CATRPRQESEKLFF. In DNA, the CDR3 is TGTGCCACCAGACCTCGACAGGAGAGCGAAAAACTGTTTTTT.